This T cell receptor (beta chain) was retrieved from a study of T cell clonality in common variable immunodeficiency. Germline V gene data show CDR1 as DFQATT and CDR2 as SNEGSKA (reference sequence). J gave up 1 base and V 3 bases, and 5 bases lay outside the gene matches. The CDR3 spans 14 residues. Libraries were prepared by immunoSEQ multiplex PCR; TCRdb keeps only in-frame clonotypes and omits some of them. This sample comprises approximately 81,000 clones, none seen once only. In this sample, this clone turned up many times. The DNA ends 3 residues before the CDR3 does, and the rest of the CDR3 is filled in from the germline J gene.

The receptor comes from a person aged 18 to 69 in good health. The gene calls are TRBV20-1 and TRBJ2-5, with 7 bases that match TRBD2. Sequenced: peripheral blood mononuclear cells. CDR3 amino acids: CSARSGTIQETQYF. The part of the CDR3 DNA that was read is TGCAGTGCTAGGAGCGGGACTATCCAAGAGACC.